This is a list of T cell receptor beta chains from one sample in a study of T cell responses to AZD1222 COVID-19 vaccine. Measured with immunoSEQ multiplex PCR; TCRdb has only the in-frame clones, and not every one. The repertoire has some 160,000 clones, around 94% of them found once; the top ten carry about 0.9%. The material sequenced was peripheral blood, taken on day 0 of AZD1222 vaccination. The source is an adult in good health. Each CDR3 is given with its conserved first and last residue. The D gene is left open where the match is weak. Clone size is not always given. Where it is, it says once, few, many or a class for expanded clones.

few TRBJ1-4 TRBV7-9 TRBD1 TGTGCCAGCGCGGACAGGACTTTTGCAACTAATGAAAAACTGTTTTTT CASADRTFATNEKLFF
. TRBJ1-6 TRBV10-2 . TGCGCCAGCAGTGAGTCGGCAGGGAATAATTCACCCCTCCACTTT CASSESAGNNSPLHF
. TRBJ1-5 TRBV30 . TGTGCCTGGTCAAAAGACCAAGCAGGGCAAAATCAGCCCCAGCATTTT CAWSKDQAGQNQPQHF
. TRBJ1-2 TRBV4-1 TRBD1 TGCGCCAGCAGCCAAACTACCCGGACAGGATATAACTATGGCTACACCTTC CASSQTTRTGYNYGYTF
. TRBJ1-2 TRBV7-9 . TGTGCCAGTCAGCCTCCGACACCGCGTTGGGACTATGGCTACACCTTC CASQPPTPRWDYGYTF
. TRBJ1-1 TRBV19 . TGTGCCAGCAAGACGGGAAAAAAAACTGAAGCTTTCTTT CASKTGKKTEAFF
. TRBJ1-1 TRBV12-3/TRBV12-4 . TGTGCCAGCAGGGAACGGACAGTAGAAAAAGCTTTCTTT CASRERTVEKAFF
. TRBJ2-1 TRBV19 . TGTGCCACTAACCGACAGCTGGGGAATGAGCAGTTCTTC CATNRQLGNEQFF
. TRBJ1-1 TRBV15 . TGTGCCACCAGCAGAGGGGGAAGTGGCTCTGAAGCTTTCTTT CATSRGGSGSEAFF
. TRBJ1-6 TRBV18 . TGTGCCAGACTGGGGGAGGGATCACCCCTCCACTTT CARLGEGSPLHF
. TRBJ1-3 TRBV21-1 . TGTGCCAGCAGCGTACGGTGCTCTGGAAACACCATATATTTT CASSVRCSGNTIYF
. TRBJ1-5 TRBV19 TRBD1 TGTGCCACCGATGAGGGGGCGAATCAGCCCCAGCATTTT CATDEGANQPQHF
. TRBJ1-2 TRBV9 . TGTGCCAGCAGCGTAGATCAGGTACCTCTGGGGGATGGCTACACCTTC CASSVDQVPLGDGYTF
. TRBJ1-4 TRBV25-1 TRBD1 TGTGCCAGCAGGGAAACAGGGGGCGCCGGGGAAAAACTGTTTTTT CASRETGGAGEKLFF
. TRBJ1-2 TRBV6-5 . TGTGCCAGCAGGGGGAACTTAGGCTACACCTTC CASRGNLGYTF
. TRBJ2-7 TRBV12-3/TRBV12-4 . TGTGCCAGCAGTTTCGAGAGCTCCTACGAGCAGTACTTC CASSFESSYEQYF
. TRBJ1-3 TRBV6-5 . TGTGCCAGCAGTCTTGACAGGCTTGGAAACACCATATATTTT CASSLDRLGNTIYF
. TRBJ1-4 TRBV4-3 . TGCGCCAGCAGCCAAGGGGCAGGGTTAGAAAAACTGTTTTTT CASSQGAGLEKLFF
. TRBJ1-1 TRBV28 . TGTGCCAGCAGTACCCCTACGAAATTGTTTGAAGCTTTCTTT CASSTPTKLFEAFF
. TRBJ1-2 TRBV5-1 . TGCGCCAGCAGTTGGGGGGAATATGGCTACACCTTC CASSWGEYGYTF
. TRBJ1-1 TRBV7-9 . TGTGCCAGCAGCTTAGGCTATCAGCTAATGACTGAAGCTTTCTTT CASSLGYQLMTEAFF
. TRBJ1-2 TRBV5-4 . TGTGCCAGCAGCTTGGCACAGGCATACTATGGCTACACCTTC CASSLAQAYYGYTF
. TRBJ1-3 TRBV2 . TGTGCCAGCAGTCTGGGGCGGAGGAACACCATATATTTT CASSLGRRNTIYF
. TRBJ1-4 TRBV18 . TGTGCCAGCTCACCTTCCAATGAAAAACTGTTTTTT CASSPSNEKLFF
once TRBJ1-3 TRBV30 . TGTGCCTGGAGTGTACACAGCTCTGGAAACACCATATATTTT CAWSVHSSGNTIYF
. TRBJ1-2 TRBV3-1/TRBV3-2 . TGTGCCAGCAGCCAGTCAACAGGCGCTCTTAACTATGGCTACACCTTC CASSQSTGALNYGYTF
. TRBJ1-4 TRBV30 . TGTGCCTGGAGTGTCTACGAAAAACTGTTTTTT CAWSVYEKLFF
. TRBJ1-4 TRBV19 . TGTGCCAGTAGCAATCGCGCCGGGGCTCCTAATGAAAAACTGTTTTTT CASSNRAGAPNEKLFF
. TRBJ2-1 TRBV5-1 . TGCGCCAGCAGCCCGGGGGACATCTACAATGAGCAGTTCTTC CASSPGDIYNEQFF
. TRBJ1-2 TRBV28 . TGTGCCAGCGGCTTACCCTGGGGGATTAACTATGGCTACACCTTC CASGLPWGINYGYTF
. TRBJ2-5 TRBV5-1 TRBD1 TGCGCCAGCAGCTTTAGGGACAGGGGGACCCAAGAGACCCAGTACTTC CASSFRDRGTQETQYF
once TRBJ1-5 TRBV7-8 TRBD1 TGTGCCAGCAGCCCCGGGACAGATCAGCCCCAGCATTTT CASSPGTDQPQHF
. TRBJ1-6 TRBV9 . TGTGCCAGCAGCGCGTCTAGGTCGGGGTCCTATAATTCACCCCTCCACTTT CASSASRSGSYNSPLHF
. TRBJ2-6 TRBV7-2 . TGTGCCAGCAGCCCCAGGGTTTCTGGGGCCAACGTCCTGACTTTC CASSPRVSGANVLTF
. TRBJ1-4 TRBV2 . TGTGCCAGCAGTCAGGGTGAGGGTAATGAAAAACTGTTTTTT CASSQGEGNEKLFF
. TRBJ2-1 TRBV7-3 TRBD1 TGTGCCAGCAGCAGCCGGGACAGGGCTAATGAGCAGTTCTTC CASSSRDRANEQFF
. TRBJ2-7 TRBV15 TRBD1 TGTGCCACCAGCAGGGCCGGGACAGGGGTACTTGAGCAGTACTTC CATSRAGTGVLEQYF
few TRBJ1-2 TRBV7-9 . TGTGCCAGCAGCCCCCCCGTTGCCCTCAACTATGGCTACACCTTC CASSPPVALNYGYTF
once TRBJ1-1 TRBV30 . TGTGCCTGCGATACGGCCCATAGCACTGAAGCTTTCTTT CACDTAHSTEAFF
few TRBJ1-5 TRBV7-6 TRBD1 TGTGCCAGCAGCACCTCGACAGGGGTCAATCAGCCCCAGCATTTT CASSTSTGVNQPQHF